This T cell receptor beta chain was sequenced during a study of T cell changes during pregnancy in multiple sclerosis (dated 2019 in TCRdb). With respect to the entire study: Changes in the T cell repertoire over the course of pregnancy were examined in this study in women with multiple sclerosis.

CDR1 and CDR2, per the germline V gene, are MDHEN and SYDVKM. V loses 0 bases at its end and J loses 0 bases; junction bases beyond the gene matches: 1. Measured from the cysteine to the phenylalanine, the CDR3 is 16 residues long. Only the CDR3 DNA stays, 48 bases, in frame from base 1. This clone was detected only once. The target of this receptor is not known. The record has no base qualities; no much larger clone is one base away. Library preparation employed the immunoSEQ multiplex PCR assay. The immuneACCESS repertoire file appears here via TCRdb, limited to in-frame rearrangements. These files lack a portion of the clones; in checked studies, under half of the deficit traces to unresolved V genes, and the cause of the others is not known. For this sample there are fewer than 40,000 clones; 90% appear just once. The ten largest clones add up to 0.45% to 0.55% of the sample.

The sequence links TRBV28 to TRBJ2-3, with 9 middle bases fitting TRBD2. The TCR originated in a female donor in good health, enrolled as a control in a pregnancy study. The input for sequencing was CD4+ T cells from peripheral blood mononuclear cells, taken in the first trimester of pregnancy. The DNA is as follows: TGTGCCAGCAGTTTATGGGGGACTAGCAGCACAGATACGCAGTATTTT. This codes for CASSLWGTSSTDTQYF.